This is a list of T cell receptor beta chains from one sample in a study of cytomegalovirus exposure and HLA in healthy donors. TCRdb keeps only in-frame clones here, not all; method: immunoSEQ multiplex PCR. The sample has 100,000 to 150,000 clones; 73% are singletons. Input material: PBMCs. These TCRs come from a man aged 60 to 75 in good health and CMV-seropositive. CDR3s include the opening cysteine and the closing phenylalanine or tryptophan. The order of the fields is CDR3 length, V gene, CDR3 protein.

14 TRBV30 CAWSAGGWWTEAFF
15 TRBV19 CASTFSGGNTGELFF
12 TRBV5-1 CASSPFQETQYF
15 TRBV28 CASSRQQGATGEAFF
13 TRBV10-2 CASSEPETDTQYF
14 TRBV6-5 CASSYRAGGYEQYF
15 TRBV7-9 CASSLEVPRGNEQYF
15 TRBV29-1 CSVEWPLAGGRTQYF
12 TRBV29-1 CGVERLQETQYF
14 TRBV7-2 CASSSRTGSYEQYF
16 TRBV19 CASRPVLEGAYTEAFF
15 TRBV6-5 CASSQGQHFGSPLHF
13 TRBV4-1 CASSSRVRETQYF
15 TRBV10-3 CAIGGGGQGTDTQYF
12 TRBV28 CASMTSSYEQYF
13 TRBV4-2 CASSQMGGNEQYF
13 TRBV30 CAWRDDSREKLFF
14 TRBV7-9 CASSLLFGDYGYTF
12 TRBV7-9 CASSFDGTVGYF
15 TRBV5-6 CASSLRTGGFQPQHF